These 30 T cell receptor beta chains share one sample of origin, sequenced in a study of control samples from healthy donors and cancer patients. TCRdb keeps only in-frame clones here, not all; method: immunoSEQ multiplex PCR. The table records 100,000 to 150,000 clones, roughly 88% of them present only once. Sequenced input: blood. These receptors originate from a man aged 50-59 years in good health.

The chain combines TRBV5-1 with TRBJ2-1, with 9 bases matching TRBD1. The CDR3 consists of 16 residues. The ends lost 0 bases at V and 5 bases at J; junction bases unmatched: 6. From germline, CDR1 is SGHRS and CDR2 YFSETQ. CDR3 in DNA: TGCGCCAGCAGCTTGGGGCCGGGACAGGGACACAATGAGCAGTTCTTC. This gives the protein CASSLGPGQGHNEQFF. Using reference TRBV5-1 and TRBJ2-1 for the parts outside the CDR3, the full variable domain is KAGVTQTPRYLIKTRGQQVTLSCSPISGHRSVSWYQQTPGQGLQFLFEYFSETQRNKGNFPGRFSGRQFSNSRSEMNVSTLELGDSALYLCASSLGPGQGHNEQFFGPGTRLTVL.

The chain has TRBV27 and TRBJ2-3, with 9 bases aligning to TRBD1. From germline, CDR1 is MNHEY and CDR2 SMNVEV (reference sequence). The J segment lost 2 bases and the V segment lost 5 bases, leaving 2 bases of the junction unmatched. CDR3 size: 14 residues. CDR3: CASSRDRVTDTQYF. The DNA of the CDR3 is TGTGCCAGCAGTCGGGACAGGGTCACAGATACGCAGTATTTT.

This sequence joins TRBV30 and TRBJ1-4; D is perhaps TRBD1 (6 bases). The V gene lost 3 bases and the J gene lost 8 bases, with 19 bases spanning the gap. In germline, CDR1 is GTSNPN, CDR2 SVGIG (reference sequence). The CDR3 runs 15 residues. The CDR3: CAWSPQDFRGEKLFF. In nucleotides, the CDR3 is TGTGCCTGGAGCCCCCAGGACTTTAGGGGGGAAAAACTGTTTTTT.

The V gene is TRBV5-1, the J gene TRBJ1-2; no clear D. With 4 bases removed from V and 3 bases from J, the gap between germline ends came to 10 bases. CDR3 size: 13 residues. In germline, CDR1 is SGHRS, CDR2 YFSETQ. CDR3 coding DNA: TGCGCCAGCAGCGAAAAGGTCCACTATGGCTACACCTTC. This encodes CASSEKVHYGYTF.

This chain joins TRBV7-9 and TRBJ1-5, with no clear D. V lost 3 bases and J lost 7, with 7 bases in between. Germline V gives CDR1 SEHNR, CDR2 FQNEAQ (reference sequence). The CDR3 length is 12 residues. The CDR3 protein is CASSFYGQPQHF. In DNA form, the CDR3 reads TGTGCCAGCAGCTTTTATGGACAGCCCCAGCATTTT.

DNA for the CDR3: TGCGCCAGCAGCGTGACAGGGGAGTTTCTAGCACGGCAGTTCTTC. Amino acids: CASSVTGEFLARQFF. The chain carries TRBV5-1 and TRBJ2-1, with 8 bases fitting TRBD1. V dropped 4 bases and J dropped 12; count of bases not matched to a gene: 15. CDR1 and CDR2 (germline): SGHRS, YFSETQ. The CDR3 is 15 amino acids.

The genes are TRBV27 and TRBJ2-5; 12 nucleotides line up with TRBD1. This CDR3 contains 13 residues. CDR1 and CDR2 from the germline V gene are MNHEY and SMNVEV (reference sequence). The trim removed 8 bases at V and 7 bases at J, leaving 5 bases unmatched. The CDR3 spells CASRPGQGATQYF. The CDR3 region has the DNA TGTGCCAGCCGACCGGGACAGGGGGCGACCCAGTACTTC.

This clone was seen just once. This CDR3 is CASRDHRIFNEQFF. CDR3 DNA sequence: TGCGCCAGCCGGGACCACCGGATCTTCAATGAGCAGTTCTTC. The chain has TRBV5-1 and TRBJ2-1, with D possibly being TRBD1 or TRBD2 (5 bases each). The ends were cut back, 7 bases at V and 6 bases at J, with 17 bases in the middle. The CDR3 has 14 amino acids. CDR1 and CDR2 (germline): SGHRS, YFSETQ.

The chain joins TRBV6-5 to TRBJ1-5, with 7 bases matching TRBD1. The CDR3 length is 14 residues. Germline-derived CDR1 and CDR2 are MNHEY and SVGAGI. V lost 6 bases, J lost 1 base, and 3 bases stayed unmatched. The CDR3 sequence is CASRPGQSNQPQHF. The CDR3 coding sequence is TGTGCCAGCAGACCGGGACAGAGCAATCAGCCCCAGCATTTT.

The gene calls are TRBV27 and TRBJ2-3; D gene uncertain. The germline gives CDR1 MNHEY, CDR2 SMNVEV (reference sequence). Between the trimmed V and J ends, which lost 6 bases and 1 base, there was a span of 14 bases. The CDR3 loop spans 15 amino acids. The DNA for the CDR3 is TGTGCCAGCAGAAACTTTCATGGCGGCACAGATACGCAGTATTTT. It yields the protein CASRNFHGGTDTQYF.

The chain is built from TRBV4-1 and TRBJ2-5; 7 nucleotides line up with TRBD1. V dropped 2 bases and J dropped 2; count of bases not matched to a gene: 5. Germline CDR1 and CDR2: MGHRA and YSYEKL. The CDR3 has 15 amino acids. The CDR3 coding sequence is TGCGCCAGCAGCCAACCTGACAGGGAACAAGAGACCCAGTACTTC. It encodes CASSQPDREQETQYF.

As to this clone: An end of the junction does not agree with germline; a read error may underlie this. This sequence joins TRBV6-1 and TRBJ1-3; TRBD1 might be the D (5 bases). This CDR3 comprises 14 residues. CDR1 is MNHNS, CDR2 SASEGT, per germline. The CDR3 DNA is TGTGCCAGCAGGGAAGGGACTAACGCAAACACCATATATTTT. Amino acids: CASREGTNANTIYF.

J is TRBJ1-1 and V is TRBV18; D might be TRBD1 (5 bases). V was clipped by 3 bases and J by 2 bases, with 13 bases between them. Germline V CDR1 and CDR2: KGHSH, LQKENI. The CDR3 is 15 residues long. CDR3: CASSPPRARNTEAFF. In nucleotides, the CDR3 is TGTGCCAGCTCACCTCCCAGGGCCCGAAACACTGAAGCTTTCTTT.

The rearrangement uses TRBV18 and TRBJ2-1; the D is unclear. Germline V gene data show CDR1 as KGHSH and CDR2 as LQKENI. V shed 4 bases and J shed 3 bases, with 7 bases lying between them. This CDR3 contains 13 residues. The CDR3 DNA follows: TGTGCCAGCTCACAGGTACTCTACAATGAGCAGTTCTTC. Protein product: CASSQVLYNEQFF.

The genes are TRBV7-8 and TRBJ1-4; 9 nucleotides agree with TRBD1. After removal of 2 bases from V and 5 bases from J, the junction contained 9 bases not matched to a gene. Germline V gene sequence: CDR1 SGHVS, CDR2 FQNEAQ. This CDR3 contains 17 residues. The CDR3 protein is CASSLTTGGAGNEKLFF. CDR3 DNA: TGTGCCAGCAGCTTAACTACAGGGGGCGCAGGAAATGAAAAACTGTTTTTT.

This clone came up once. This rearrangement joins TRBV10-3 to TRBJ2-7, with 9 bases that match TRBD1. Germline loops: CDR1 ENHRY, CDR2 SYGVKD. The CDR3 totals 13 residues. V shed 11 bases and J 6 bases; nucleotides not matched to a gene: 11. CDR3 bases: TGTGCCGCCACCGGGACAGGGTCCGTCGAGCAGTACTTC. Translation gives CAATGTGSVEQYF.

The chain couples TRBV11-3 to TRBJ2-3, with 8 bases matching TRBD2. V shed 2 bases, J shed 2 bases, and the junction held 3 bases outside the gene matches. Germline assignment: CDR1 SGHNT and CDR2 YENEEA. The CDR3 runs to 15 residues. Here the CDR3 reads CASSLSGGYTDTQYF. DNA of the CDR3: TGTGCCAGCAGCTTAAGCGGGGGATACACAGATACGCAGTATTTT. Full variable domain (rest looked up from reference TRBV11-3 and TRBJ2-3): EAGVVQSPRYKIIEKKQPVAFWCNPISGHNTLYWYLQNLGQGPELLIRYENEEAVDDSQLPKDRFSAERLKGVDSTLKIQPAELGDSAVYLCASSLSGGYTDTQYFGPGTRLTVL.

As for this clone: Without the conserved terminal phenylalanine or tryptophan, this CDR3 likely stems from a read error. The chain uses TRBV5-1 and TRBJ1-2; D possibly corresponds to TRBD1 (6 bases). V lost 0 bases and J lost 6, with 12 bases in between. CDR1 and CDR2 from the germline V gene are SGHRS and YFSETQ. The CDR3 runs to 14 residues. The CDR3 sequence is CASSLDLGADGYTL. CDR3 nucleotide sequence: TGCGCCAGCAGCTTGGATCTGGGGGCGGATGGCTACACCCTC.

V is TRBV4-2 and J is TRBJ1-2, with D perhaps TRBD1 (5 bases). CDR1 is LGHNA, CDR2 YNFKEQ, per germline. Trimming pared 4 bases from V and 0 bases from J, leaving 12 bases between. This CDR3 has 15 residues. CDR3 in amino acids: CASSRRAGTNYGYTF. In DNA form, the CDR3 reads TGTGCCAGCAGCCGACGAGCAGGGACTAACTATGGCTACACCTTC.

The gene calls are TRBV2 and TRBJ1-2; D call uncertain. The CDR3 runs 14 residues. Germline CDR1 and CDR2: SNHLY and FYNNEI. Trimming cost V 7 bases and J 5 bases, with 17 bases left between them. CDR3 DNA: TGTGCCAGCACGGTGGGGTTAATAGGGTATGGCTACACCTTC. Protein sequence: CASTVGLIGYGYTF.

The CDR3 here is CASSPGTGLDGYTF. The CDR3 DNA reads TGTGCCAGCAGCCCCGGGACAGGGCTTGATGGCTACACCTTC. This chain connects TRBV5-4 to TRBJ1-2, with 9 positions matching TRBD1. Trimming at V came to 4 bases and at J to 6 bases, leaving 7 bases not matched to a gene. The CDR3 runs to 14 residues. Looked up from germline, CDR1 is SGHNT and CDR2 is YYREEE (reference sequence).

The rearrangement joins TRBV11-2 to TRBJ2-3; weak D call: TRBD2 (6 bases). Trimming stripped 5 bases from V and 6 bases from J, with 12 bases between. This CDR3 has 13 amino acids. The germline CDR1 and CDR2 sequences are SGHAT and FQNNGV. The CDR3 loop is CASSPRGGDTQYF. CDR3 DNA: TGTGCCAGCAGCCCCCGGGGAGGCGATACGCAGTATTTT.

This chain links TRBV27 with TRBJ2-2; no clear D gene. This CDR3 has 13 amino acids. V was trimmed by 6 bases and J by 5 bases, leaving 10 bases between them. CDR1 MNHEY and CDR2 SMNVEV come from the germline V gene (reference sequence). For the CDR3, the DNA is TGTGCCAGCAGCCCCGGAGTAACCGGGGAGCTGTTTTTT. This translates into CASSPGVTGELFF.

The chain is built from TRBV14 and TRBJ1-2; D not resolved. The CDR3 has 13 amino acids. Germline lookup yields CDR1 SGHDN and CDR2 FVKESK. V lost 1 base and J 5 bases, leaving 8 bases between the germline ends. CDR3: CASSQATDYGYTF. For the CDR3, the DNA is TGTGCCAGCAGCCAAGCTACTGATTATGGCTACACCTTC.

This chain joins TRBV25-1 and TRBJ2-7, with 7 bases identical to TRBD2. There are 14 residues in the CDR3. CDR1 is MGHDK, CDR2 SYGVNS, per germline. The trim removed 6 bases at V and 3 bases at J, leaving 8 bases unmatched. The CDR3 DNA reads as TGTGCCAGCAGAGGAGCGGGATACGGCTACGAGCAGTACTTC. Translated, it gives CASRGAGYGYEQYF.

This clone was seen only a few times. V is TRBV19 and J is TRBJ1-4, with D unresolved. V shed 6 bases and J shed 4 bases, with 9 bases lying between them. The CDR3 covers 13 residues. Germline V CDR1 and CDR2: LNHDA, SQIVND (reference sequence). CDR3 DNA sequence: TGTGCCAGTAGGAGCCGGCTTAATGAAAAACTGTTTTTT. It is translated as CASRSRLNEKLFF.

The gene calls are TRBV5-1 and TRBJ1-1; D not certain. CDR1 is SGHRS, CDR2 YFSETQ, per germline. V lost 4 bases, J lost 2 bases, and 9 bases lay in between. CDR3 length: 13 amino acids. CDR3 loop: CASSPGLNTEAFF. The CDR3 DNA sequence: TGCGCCAGCAGCCCTGGGTTAAACACTGAAGCTTTCTTT.

The chain carries TRBV18 and TRBJ2-2, with D uncertain. The CDR3 has 14 residues. Trimming took 2 bases from V and 2 from J, leaving 6 bases between them. Germline V gives CDR1 KGHSH, CDR2 LQKENI. CDR3 protein: CASSPLQNTGELFF. The CDR3 DNA sequence: TGTGCCAGCTCACCATTACAAAACACCGGGGAGCTGTTTTTT.

The chain uses TRBV18 and TRBJ1-5, with D uncertain. The germline CDR1 and CDR2 sequences are KGHSH and LQKENI. The CDR3 length is 14 residues. The V end was cut by 0 bases, the J end by 2 bases, with 5 bases between. The chain's CDR3 is CASSPPTGNQPQHF. CDR3 coding DNA: TGTGCCAGCTCACCACCAACTGGCAATCAGCCCCAGCATTTT. The entire variable domain, with the rest obtained from reference TRBV18 and TRBJ1-5, is as follows: NAGVMQNPRHLVRRRGQEARLRCSPMKGHSHVYWYRQLPEEGLKFMVYLQKENIIDESGMPKERFSAEFPKEGPSILRIQQVVRGDSAAYFCASSPPTGNQPQHFGDGTRLSIL.

This clone was seen a single time. V gene TRBV13 combines with J gene TRBJ1-3, with a weak D call TRBD1 (6 bases). Germline V gene sequence: CDR1 PRHDT, CDR2 FYEKMQ (reference sequence). The CDR3 consists of 16 residues. The V end was cut by 0 bases, the J end by 0 bases, with 9 bases between. Here the CDR3 reads CASSLGQGSSGNTIYF. CDR3 in DNA: TGTGCCAGCAGCTTAGGACAGGGTTCCTCTGGAAACACCATATATTTT.